This TCR beta chain was profiled in a study of regulatory T cells in long-lasting Graves disease. As for the study in general: Persistent cases were those of Graves' disease that involved over 5 years of antithyroid drugs with positive TSH receptor antibodies.

Time point meaning: persistent/refractory GD, antithyroid drugs over 5 years with positive TRAb. PBMC RNA served as the TCR library source. This clonotype was detected many times. The target antigen is unknown. Points from the study as a whole: The analysis examined peripheral blood only and excluded thyroid tissue. The study found lower TCR diversity in persistent Graves' patients than in newly diagnosed ones. Comparison showed that persistent patients shared more public clonotypes (about 2,800) than new patients (966).

iRepertoire HTBI primers and Arm-PCR of CDR3 regions built TCR beta libraries. MiXCR, applied by TCRdb to the multiplex PCR reads, yields one record per CDR3 protein. The sample contains some 340,000 distinct CDR3 sequences, roughly 24% of which appear only once. CDR3 length equals 19 residues. CDR1 is KGHSY and CDR2 is FQNENV in the germline V gene. V lost 3 bases to trimming and J lost 0 bases, with 20 bases between them. The gene calls are TRBV16 and TRBJ1-4; D ambiguous. The sequenced sample was peripheral blood mononuclear cells (PBMCs), obtained when the disease was refractory, from a patient treated with antithyroid drugs. This TCR came from a woman aged 40 to 55 with Graves disease. The CDR3 sequence is CASSHLHKAEGATNEKLFF. In DNA, the CDR3 is TGTGCCAGCAGCCACCTCCATAAGGCAGAAGGAGCAACTAATGAAAAACTGTTTTTT.